These T cell receptor beta chains were read from a single sample in a study of Ad26.COV2.S vaccination and SARS-CoV-2 variants. Some clones are missing from TCRdb's copy, which holds only in-frame ones; the method was immunoSEQ multiplex PCR. In the table there are 350,000 to 400,000 clones, around nine tenths of which are singletons. The starting material was peripheral blood, obtained in a trial of Ad26.COV2.S vaccine versus placebo. All receptors derive from a person aged 18-60 years who received the Ad26.COV2.S COVID-19 vaccine or a placebo. CDR3s include the opening cysteine and the closing phenylalanine or tryptophan. A D gene is named only where the DNA matches it firmly. Size is omitted from some rows. Given values are once, few, many or a class for expanded clones.

V gene,J gene,clone size,D gene,CDR3 DNA,CDR3 protein
TRBV2,TRBJ2-7,-,TRBD1,TGTGCCAGCAGTGAAGGGTGGACAGGGGGCGGCGACGAGCAGTACTTC,CASSEGWTGGGDEQYF
TRBV20-1,TRBJ1-2,-,TRBD1,TGCAGTGCTAGTGCAGGGGGGGAGGGCTACACCTTC,CSASAGGEGYTF
TRBV5-6,TRBJ1-6,-,TRBD1,TGTGCCAGCAGCTGGTGGACAGGGCGGGATTCACCCCTCCACTTT,CASSWWTGRDSPLHF
TRBV2,TRBJ1-1,-,-,TGTGCCAGCAGTGAAGTTCGAGAGAGAGCTTTCTTT,CASSEVRERAFF
TRBV5-4,TRBJ2-1,-,-,TGTGCCAGCAGCTTGGTTCGGCCGACAGGCCGGGCGGACAATGAGCAGTTCTTC,CASSLVRPTGRADNEQFF
TRBV30,TRBJ2-4,-,-,TGTGCCTGGAGTCCGTTCTCGGGGGTTGGGCCAGAGTACTTC,CAWSPFSGVGPEYF
TRBV7-9,TRBJ1-3,-,TRBD1,TGTGCCAGCAGCCCAGGACAGGGGGCAAACTCTGGAAACACCATATATTTT,CASSPGQGANSGNTIYF
TRBV25-1,TRBJ2-3,-,-,TGTGCCAGCAGTGAAGATGAGACAGCATATAGCACAGATACGCAGTATTTT,CASSEDETAYSTDTQYF
TRBV4-1,TRBJ1-1,-,-,TGCGCCAGCAGCCAAGCCCTGACAGGACCGAACACTGAAGCTTTCTTT,CASSQALTGPNTEAFF
TRBV2,TRBJ2-2,-,-,TGTGCCAGCAGTCCTCGGGGTCACACCGGGGAGCTGTTTTTT,CASSPRGHTGELFF
TRBV19,TRBJ2-1,-,-,TGTGCCAGTAGTAACCGACAGGCGGGATACGATGAGCAGTTCTTC,CASSNRQAGYDEQFF
TRBV2,TRBJ1-2,-,TRBD1,TGTGCCAGCAGTGAGCGGAGTCAGGGGGCTTTCGAAGACACCTTC,CASSERSQGAFEDTF
TRBV19,TRBJ2-7,-,-,TGTGCCAGTAGTACAGAGCTAACGTACGAGCAGTACTTC,CASSTELTYEQYF
TRBV5-1,TRBJ1-1,-,-,TGCGCCAGCAGCTTGGAACAGGTGACTGAAGCTTTCTTT,CASSLEQVTEAFF
TRBV18,TRBJ1-2,-,-,TGTGCCAGCTCACCAATAGATCCAAATCCCTATGGCTACACCTTC,CASSPIDPNPYGYTF
TRBV6-2/TRBV6-3,TRBJ1-2,-,TRBD1,TGTGCCAGCAGTTATCAAGACAGGGGGTATGGCTACACCTTC,CASSYQDRGYGYTF
TRBV2,TRBJ2-3,-,-,TGTGCCAGCAGTGCTGGAGCTCCAATCACAGATACGCAGTATTTT,CASSAGAPITDTQYF
TRBV4-2,TRBJ1-4,-,TRBD1,TGTGCCAGCAGCCAAGAGGAGGGACAGGCGGGTGAAAAACTGTTTTTT,CASSQEEGQAGEKLFF
TRBV27,TRBJ1-1,-,TRBD1,TGTGCCAGCAGGGGGACAGACCGGAACACTGAAGCTTTCTTT,CASRGTDRNTEAFF
TRBV12-3/TRBV12-4,TRBJ1-2,few,-,TGTGCCAGCAGCGCCGACAGCATCTATGGCTACACCTTC,CASSADSIYGYTF
TRBV18,TRBJ1-1,-,-,TGTGCCAGCTCACCAGAGTTGGTAGGAGGTGAAGCTTTCTTT,CASSPELVGGEAFF
TRBV7-9,TRBJ2-5,-,-,TGTGCCAGCAGCCCAGGACCTCCTTGGGAAGAGACCCAGTACTTC,CASSPGPPWEETQYF
TRBV7-2,TRBJ2-5,-,-,TGTGCCAGCAGCTGGACTACCGAAGAGACCCAGTACTTC,CASSWTTEETQYF
TRBV7-2,TRBJ2-7,-,TRBD2,TGTGCCAGCAGCTTAGTTAGCGGGGGGCCCTCCTACGAGCAGTACTTC,CASSLVSGGPSYEQYF
TRBV19,TRBJ2-1,-,TRBD1,TGTGCCAGTAGTGTTCAGGGGGCTCCTTACAATGAGCAGTTCTTC,CASSVQGAPYNEQFF
TRBV12-3/TRBV12-4,TRBJ2-7,few,-,TGTGCCAGCAGTTTATTACAGGGAGGCGAGCAGTACTTC,CASSLLQGGEQYF
TRBV7-9,TRBJ2-5,-,TRBD1,TGTGCCAGCAGCTTAGGACAGGGTAGGGGAGAGACCCAGTACTTC,CASSLGQGRGETQYF
TRBV19,TRBJ1-1,-,-,TGTGCCAGTAGTATTGGTAGGGAGTACACTGAAGCTTTCTTT,CASSIGREYTEAFF
TRBV2,TRBJ2-7,once,-,TGTGCCAGCAGTACCCAGGGGGGTACCTACGAGCAGTACTTC,CASSTQGGTYEQYF
TRBV6-1,TRBJ1-3,once,-,TGTGCCAGCAGTGAGGCGGCCAGCATCTTCTCTGGAAACACCATATATTTT,CASSEAASIFSGNTIYF
TRBV5-1,TRBJ2-2,-,-,TGCGCCAGCAGCTTGATCAGGGAGAACACCGGGGAGCTGTTTTTT,CASSLIRENTGELFF
TRBV19,TRBJ1-1,once,-,TGTGCCAGTAGTACATACGCCCAGGACACTGAAGCTTTCTTT,CASSTYAQDTEAFF
TRBV2,TRBJ2-3,once,-,TGTGCCAGCGAAGAGGGGGGCAAGGGTTCAGATACGCAGTATTTT,CASEEGGKGSDTQYF
TRBV6-4,TRBJ1-1,-,-,TGTGCCAGCAGTGAAGGGTTGAACACTGAAGCTTTCTTT,CASSEGLNTEAFF
TRBV7-2,TRBJ2-3,-,-,TGTGCCAGCAGCGCCACTGGGGCTAGCACAGATACGCAGTATTTT,CASSATGASTDTQYF
TRBV9,TRBJ1-1,-,-,TGTGCCAGCAGCGGAACCGGGACCCCTAACACTGAAGCTTTCTTT,CASSGTGTPNTEAFF
TRBV2,TRBJ2-2,-,TRBD2,TGTGCCAGCAGGCCTCTAGCGGGGGCTAACACCGGGGAGCTGTTTTTT,CASRPLAGANTGELFF
TRBV6-6,TRBJ2-2,-,-,TGTGCCAGCAGTTACATCTTAACCGGGGAGCTGTTTTTT,CASSYILTGELFF
TRBV5-1,TRBJ1-3,-,-,TGCGCCAGCGCCGGGGGGAGCTCTGGAAACACCATATATTTT,CASAGGSSGNTIYF
TRBV5-4,TRBJ2-1,-,TRBD2,TGTGCCAGCAGCTTGAAGGGACTAGCAGTCGGTGAGCAGTTCTTC,CASSLKGLAVGEQFF
TRBV25-1,TRBJ2-7,-,TRBD1,TGTGCCAGCAGTGTTACCACTCCCGGGACAGACTACGAGCAGTACTTC,CASSVTTPGTDYEQYF
TRBV2,TRBJ2-2,-,-,TGTGCCAGCAGTGAAGTCTTTCACACCGGGGAGCTGTTTTTT,CASSEVFHTGELFF
TRBV9,TRBJ1-1,once,-,TGTGCCAGCAGGAGGATGGGCGGGAACACTGAAGCTTTCTTT,CASRRMGGNTEAFF
TRBV7-8,TRBJ2-7,-,-,TGTGCCAGCAGCTTACGGGGATCCGACGAGCAGTACTTC,CASSLRGSDEQYF
TRBV3-1/TRBV3-2,TRBJ2-7,-,-,TGTGCCAGCAGCCTAGGCCCCGGGGGCGAGCAGTACTTC,CASSLGPGGEQYF
TRBV7-9,TRBJ1-2,-,TRBD1,TGTGCCAGCAGCCACGCGACAGGGATTGGCTACACCTTC,CASSHATGIGYTF
TRBV4-3,TRBJ1-1,-,-,TGCGCCAGCAGCCAAGGATTGGCCCGAGAAGCTTTCTTT,CASSQGLAREAFF
TRBV4-1,TRBJ2-2,-,-,TGCGCCAGCAGCCAAGTACCCGGGACGGGACTGGCGAGGACCGGGGAGCTGTTTTTT,CASSQVPGTGLARTGELFF
TRBV7-9,TRBJ2-5,-,-,TGTGCCAGCAGCCAGGCCTTGATGGAGACCCAGTACTTC,CASSQALMETQYF
TRBV3-1/TRBV3-2,TRBJ2-2,few,-,TGTGCCAGCAGCCAAGCTGTGCGTATACGGAGCACCGGGGAGCTGTTTTTT,CASSQAVRIRSTGELFF
TRBV5-1,TRBJ1-6,-,-,TGCGCCAGCAGCTTGGAGGGGGGCTATAATTCACCCCTCCACTTT,CASSLEGGYNSPLHF
TRBV30,TRBJ2-6,-,-,TGTGCCTGGAGTGTTCTTTTAACTAGTTCTGGGGCCAACGTCCTGACTTTC,CAWSVLLTSSGANVLTF
TRBV2,TRBJ1-4,-,-,TGTGCCAGCAATATAGGGTTCGCTGGTGAAAAACTGTTTTTT,CASNIGFAGEKLFF
TRBV27,TRBJ1-2,few,TRBD1,TGTGCCAGCAGTCGGACAGGAGCTAACTATGGCTACACCTTC,CASSRTGANYGYTF
TRBV20-1,TRBJ2-3,-,-,TGCAGCCTGGGGGAGGCGCAGTATTTT,CSLGEAQYF
TRBV3-1/TRBV3-2,TRBJ2-2,-,-,TGTGCCAGCAGCCAAGAGAGGGTAACCGGGGAGCTGTTTTTT,CASSQERVTGELFF
TRBV6-5,TRBJ1-2,-,-,TGTGCCAGCAGTCCGACGTGGACAGCTAACTATGGCTACACCTTC,CASSPTWTANYGYTF
TRBV19,TRBJ2-2,-,-,TGTGCCAGTAGTTGGACCCCGACCGGGGAGCTGTTTTTT,CASSWTPTGELFF
TRBV24-1,TRBJ2-5,-,-,TGTGCCACCAGTGACCCTGGGTCCATCGAGACCCAGTACTTC,CATSDPGSIETQYF